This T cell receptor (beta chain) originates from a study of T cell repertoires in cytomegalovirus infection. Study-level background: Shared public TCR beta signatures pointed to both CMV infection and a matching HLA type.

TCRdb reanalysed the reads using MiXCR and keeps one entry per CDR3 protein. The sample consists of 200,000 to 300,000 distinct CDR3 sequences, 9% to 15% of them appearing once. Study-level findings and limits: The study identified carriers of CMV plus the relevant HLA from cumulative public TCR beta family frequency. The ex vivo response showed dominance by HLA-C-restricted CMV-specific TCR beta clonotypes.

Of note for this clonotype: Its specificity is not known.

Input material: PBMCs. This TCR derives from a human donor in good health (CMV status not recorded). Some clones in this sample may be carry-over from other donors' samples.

CDR3 DNA sequence: TGTGCCAGCAGTGAATTATCCGAAGAGACTGAAGCTTTCTTT. It is translated as CASSELSEETEAFF. V usage is TRBV25-1 and J usage is TRBJ1-1; D gene ambiguous. This CDR3 contains 14 residues. The V and J ends lost 1 base and 5 bases respectively, with 11 bases between them. Looked up from germline, CDR1 is MGHDK and CDR2 is SYGVNS. The complete variable domain, with remaining parts taken from reference TRBV25-1 and TRBJ1-1, reads EADIYQTPRYLVIGTGKKITLECSQTMGHDKMYWYQQDPGMELHLIHYSYGVNSTEKGDLSSESTVSRIRTEHFPLTLESARPSHTSQYLCASSELSEETEAFFGQGTRLTVV.